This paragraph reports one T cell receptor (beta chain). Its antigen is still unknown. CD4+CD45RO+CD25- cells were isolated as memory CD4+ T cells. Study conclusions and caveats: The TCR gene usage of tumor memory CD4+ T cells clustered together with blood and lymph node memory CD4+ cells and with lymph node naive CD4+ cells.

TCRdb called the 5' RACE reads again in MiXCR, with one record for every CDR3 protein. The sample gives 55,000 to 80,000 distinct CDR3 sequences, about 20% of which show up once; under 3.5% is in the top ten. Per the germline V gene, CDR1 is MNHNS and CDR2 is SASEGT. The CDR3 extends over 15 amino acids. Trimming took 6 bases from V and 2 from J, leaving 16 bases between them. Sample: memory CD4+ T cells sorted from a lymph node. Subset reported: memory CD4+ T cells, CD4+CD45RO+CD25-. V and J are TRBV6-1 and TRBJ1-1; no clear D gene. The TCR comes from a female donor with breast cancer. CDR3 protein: CASRINRDTNTEAFF. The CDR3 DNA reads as TGTGCCAGCAGGATAAACCGAGACACCAACACTGAAGCTTTCTTT.